Below are 14 T cell receptor beta chains sequenced from a single sample in a study of T cells in Graves' hyperthyroidism and ophthalmopathy. There were TCR beta CDR3 regions amplified from RNA transcripts. In the first-round RT-PCR of the TCR CDR3, the HTBI primer set was used. In TCRdb, the multiplex PCR reads were re-called with MiXCR into one record per CDR3 protein. The sample shows about 480,000 distinct CDR3 sequences, under 15% of them seen only once. Sequenced material: blood. The receptor set was obtained from a woman between 18 and 29 years old with Graves' hyperthyroidism.

This clonotype was seen more than once but under ten times. The chain employs TRBV7-4 and TRBJ2-1; 10 positions agree with TRBD2. The CDR3 length is 19 residues. The V gene end was trimmed by 5 bases and the J gene end by 7 bases; junction bases not matched to a gene: 20. Germline lookup yields CDR1 SGHVT and CDR2 SQSDAQ. The CDR3 coding sequence is TGTGCCAGCAGCCCCGTGCTTATGGGTCTAGCGGGAGTGAGAAATGAGCAGTTCTTC. This encodes CASSPVLMGLAGVRNEQFF.

The table lists this clonotype with many counts. The chain combines TRBV27 with TRBJ1-5, with unresolved D. This CDR3 comprises 14 residues. From germline, CDR1 is MNHEY and CDR2 SMNVEV (reference sequence). V shed 0 bases and J shed 6 bases, with 9 bases lying between them. The CDR3 sequence: CASSLSPQFQPQHF. CDR3 in DNA: TGTGCCAGCAGTTTATCGCCTCAGTTTCAGCCCCAGCATTTT.

This clonotype was recorded many times. The rearrangement joins TRBV12-3 or TRBV12-4 to TRBJ1-2; D gene unclear. V was clipped by 8 bases and J by 4 bases, with 14 bases between them. The CDR3 has 13 residues. CDR3 loop: CASDDPSSYGYTF. The DNA of the CDR3 is TGTGCCAGCGACGACCCGAGCTCCTATGGCTACACCTTC.

This clonotype was counted at least ten times. This chain connects TRBV12-3 or TRBV12-4 to TRBJ1-2, with a weak D call TRBD1 (5 bases). The CDR3 has 10 residues. Trimming shortened V by 2 bases and J by 14 bases, and 9 bases separated the two germline ends. The CDR3 coding sequence is TGTGCCAGCAGTTTAACGGGGGAGACCTTC. It translates to CASSLTGETF.

This clonotype has at least ten counts. The chain combines TRBV7-6 with TRBJ2-3, with 8 bases lining up with TRBD2. Germline CDR1 and CDR2: SGHVS and FNYEAQ. The trim removed 4 bases at V and 9 bases at J, leaving 6 bases unmatched. This CDR3 has 13 residues. Here the CDR3 DNA reads TGTGCCAGCAGCTCCGGGGGGGAGGTCACGCAGTATTTT. Encoded protein: CASSSGGEVTQYF.

In its sample, this clonotype was seen many times. The rearrangement joins TRBV9 to TRBJ2-1; 7 bases are shared with TRBD1. Germline assignment: CDR1 SGDLS and CDR2 YYNGEE. Trimming at V came to 4 bases and at J to 5 bases, leaving 6 bases not matched to a gene. The CDR3 consists of 14 residues. CDR3 residues: CASSTGQVNNEQFF. The CDR3 coding sequence is TGTGCCAGCAGCACAGGACAGGTCAACAATGAGCAGTTCTTC.

This chain uses TRBV9 with TRBJ2-1; 7 bases align to TRBD2. The CDR3 extends over 17 amino acids. With 0 bases clipped from V and 3 bases from J, the junction kept 9 bases outside the gene matches. Germline assignment: CDR1 SGDLS and CDR2 YYNGEE. The CDR3 reads CASSVDPLGRLYNEQFF. The CDR3 DNA sequence: TGTGCCAGCAGCGTAGACCCCCTCGGGAGGCTCTACAATGAGCAGTTCTTC.

The sample holds many counts of this clonotype. V gene TRBV3-1 combines with J gene TRBJ1-2; weak D call: TRBD1 (6 bases). Between the trimmed V and J ends, which lost 5 bases and 6 bases, there was a span of 10 bases. The CDR3 consists of 12 residues. Germline V gene lookup returns CDR1 LGHDT and CDR2 YNNKEL (reference sequence). The CDR3 protein is CASSSGAHGYTF. The CDR3 bases are TGTGCCAGCAGCTCAGGGGCCCATGGCTACACCTTC.

The V and J genes are TRBV12-3 or TRBV12-4 and TRBJ2-1; D gene ambiguous. The CDR3 has 12 amino acids. The V and J ends lost 1 base and 12 bases respectively, with 10 bases between them. In DNA, the CDR3 is TGTGCCAGCAGTTTAGTGGGGTGGGGGCAGTTCTTC. Amino acids: CASSLVGWGQFF.

This clonotype was detected many times. The chain joins TRBV3-1 to TRBJ2-1; TRBD2 matches at 11 bases. The CDR3 runs to 15 residues. The J segment lost 7 bases and the V segment lost 0 bases, leaving 2 bases of the junction unmatched. Germline V CDR1 and CDR2: LGHDT, YNNKEL (reference sequence). Here the CDR3 DNA reads TGTGCCAGCAGCCAAGATACTAGCGGGAGAAATGAGCAGTTCTTC. Translated: CASSQDTSGRNEQFF.

This clonotype came up many times. The chain uses TRBV14 and TRBJ2-7, with 10 bases matching TRBD2. Germline V gene lookup returns CDR1 SGHDN and CDR2 FVKESK. There are 16 residues in the CDR3. Trimming removed 1 base from V and 2 bases from J; junction bases left unmatched: 5. In nucleotides, the CDR3 is TGTGCCAGCAGCCAAGGGGGCAGCGGGAGGGCCTACGAGCAGTACGTC. This translates into CASSQGGSGRAYEQYV.

This clonotype was detected ten times or more. This chain connects TRBV5-1 to TRBJ1-1; D unresolved. From germline, CDR1 is SGHRS and CDR2 YFSETQ. The CDR3 runs to 14 residues. Between the trimmed V and J ends, which lost 1 base and 5 bases, there was a span of 12 bases. In DNA, the CDR3 is TGCGCCAGCAGCTTGTCGCAGGCTGAAACTGAAGCTTTCTTT. Its protein product is CASSLSQAETEAFF.

This clonotype was seen many times. V is TRBV19 and J is TRBJ2-7; TRBD2 matches at 7 bases. Germline V lookup: CDR1 LNHDA, CDR2 SQIVND (reference sequence). Unmatched junction bases numbered 10, after V lost 3 bases and J lost 5 bases. This CDR3 region has 15 residues. DNA of the CDR3: TGTGCCAGTAGTATCTCGACTAGCCTCAATCACGAGCAGTACTTC. Its translation: CASSISTSLNHEQYF.

There are many counts of this clonotype. V is TRBV10-3 and J is TRBJ1-1; D remains unclear. Germline V gives CDR1 ENHRY, CDR2 SYGVKD. The CDR3 runs 14 residues. Trimming stripped 2 bases from V and 7 bases from J, with 14 bases between. The CDR3 coding sequence is TGTGCCATCAGTGAGCCAGGCGGGCGGGTTGAAGCTTTCTTT. As protein: CAISEPGGRVEAFF.